This T cell receptor beta chain was documented in a study of T-cell reconstitution after alpha-beta-depleted transplantation in children. The TCRbeta library incorporated unique molecular identifiers. TCRdb processed the PCR reads anew with MiXCR; each CDR3 protein has one entry. The sample lists about half a million distinct CDR3 sequences; around an eighth were seen once. Sequencing was performed on PBMCs from the stem cell graft donor, taken from the stem cell graft. The receptor was isolated from a human donor who donated a stem cell graft to a child with combined immunodeficiency.

CDR3 loop: CAWRTPAGGSQYF. The DNA of the CDR3 is TGTGCCTGGAGAACTCCAGCGGGGGGGTCCCAGTACTTC. The J gene is TRBJ2-5, the V gene TRBV30, with 10 bases identical to TRBD2. J gave up 9 bases and V 3 bases, and 7 bases lay outside the gene matches. The germline V gene encodes CDR1 GTSNPN and CDR2 SVGIG (reference sequence). The CDR3 extends over 13 amino acids. Full variable domain (missing parts from reference TRBV30 and TRBJ2-5): SQTIHQWPATLVQPVGSPLSLECTVEGTSNPNLYWYRQAAGRGLQLLFYSVGIGQISSEVPQNLSASRPQDRQFILSSKKLLLSDSGFYLCAWRTPAGGSQYFGPGTRLLVL.